The 27 T cell receptor beta chains given below trace back to one sample, sequenced in a study of T cell repertoires in cytomegalovirus infection. Antigens of these TCRs are unknown. TCRdb reprocessed the reads via MiXCR and lists one record per CDR3 protein. The sample shows hundreds of thousands of distinct CDR3 sequences, around 32% of them seen only once. The input for sequencing was cultured PBMCs, taken from culture after CMV antigen stimulation. The receptors originated from a human donor in good health (CMV status not recorded). Some clones in this sample may be carry-over from other donors' samples.

V usage is TRBV2 and J usage is TRBJ1-4; 9 bases are shared with TRBD1. The V gene's germline CDR1 is SNHLY and CDR2 FYNNEI. Unmatched junction bases numbered 3, after V lost 5 bases and J lost 8 bases. This CDR3 contains 13 residues. The CDR3 region is CASSYRGREKLFF. The CDR3 bases are TGTGCCAGCAGTTACAGGGGGCGAGAAAAACTGTTTTTT.

This chain joins TRBV12-3 or TRBV12-4 and TRBJ1-2, with TRBD1 identical over 10 bases. The CDR3 has 14 residues. V shed 6 bases, J shed 8 bases, and the junction held 9 bases outside the gene matches. As DNA, the CDR3 is TGTGCCAGCAGATCCGGGACAGGGGTTCGGGGCTACACCTTC. Its protein product is CASRSGTGVRGYTF.

The chain links TRBV20-1 to TRBJ1-5; TRBD1 matches at 7 bases. The CDR3 is 15 residues long. Germline V gene lookup returns CDR1 DFQATT and CDR2 SNEGSKA (reference sequence). V trimming: 2 bases; J trimming: 7 bases; junction bases outside the gene matches: 11. CDR3 nucleotides: TGCAGTGCTAGACAGGGGGGGACGCGAAACCAGCCCCAGCATTTT. Its translation: CSARQGGTRNQPQHF.

The table lists this clonotype with many counts. The V and J genes are TRBV7-2 and TRBJ2-1; possibly TRBD1 or TRBD2 for D (5 bases each). Germline-derived CDR1 and CDR2 are SGHTA and FQGNSA. V was pared by 7 bases and J by 6 bases, with 16 bases between. The CDR3 loop spans 14 amino acids. The CDR3 DNA sequence: TGTGCCAGCACTCCGAGGGGAGTCTCCAATGAGCAGTTCTTC. It translates to CASTPRGVSNEQFF.

The sample holds one count of this clonotype. The V and J genes are TRBV6-5 and TRBJ2-1; TRBD1 agrees at 11 bases. Germline trimming cut 5 bases from V and 7 bases from J; bases unmatched to any gene: 7. The CDR3 has 15 amino acids. Germline CDR1 MNHEY, CDR2 SVGAGI. CDR3 sequence (DNA): TGTGCCAGCAGTCCACCCGGGACAGGGGGGAATGAGCAGTTCTTC. Protein product: CASSPPGTGGNEQFF.

This clonotype occurred a few times. The chain employs TRBV10-3 and TRBJ1-1; unclear D gene. The CDR3 extends over 13 amino acids. From germline, CDR1 is ENHRY and CDR2 SYGVKD. V was clipped by 6 bases and J by 1 base, with 9 bases between them. CDR3 sequence: CAISGGPNTEAFF. CDR3 nucleotides: TGTGCCATCAGCGGAGGTCCGAACACTGAAGCTTTCTTT.

This rearrangement joins TRBV11-2 to TRBJ1-3; no definite D call. The CDR3 extends over 13 amino acids. V dropped 6 bases and J dropped 3 bases, with 9 bases sitting between them. Per germline, CDR1 SGHAT and CDR2 FQNNGV. For the CDR3, the DNA is TGTGCCAGCAGTTATGCCAGTGGAAACACCATATATTTT. It is translated as CASSYASGNTIYF.

This chain links TRBV10-3 with TRBJ2-3; TRBD1 is a possible D gene (6 bases). V was pared by 5 bases and J by 4 bases, with 10 bases between. The CDR3 sequence is 13 residues long. Germline lookup yields CDR1 ENHRY and CDR2 SYGVKD. The CDR3 region has the DNA TGTGCCATCAGTCAGGGGATGGCAGATACGCAGTATTTT. This translates into CAISQGMADTQYF.

The genes are TRBV10-3 and TRBJ1-2, with D unclear. The CDR3 has 14 amino acids. With 0 bases removed from V and 1 base from J, the gap between germline ends came to 6 bases. The germline gives CDR1 ENHRY, CDR2 SYGVKD. The CDR3 is CAISESTSNYGYTF. For the CDR3, the DNA is TGTGCCATCAGTGAGTCGACAAGTAACTATGGCTACACCTTC.

The V and J genes are TRBV20-1 and TRBJ1-3; D ambiguous. The CDR3 totals 15 residues. The V gene's germline CDR1 is DFQATT and CDR2 SNEGSKA (reference sequence). The CDR3 loop reads CSVEHRRGTGNTIYF. In nucleotides, the CDR3 is TGCAGCGTTGAGCATCGCCGAGGGACTGGAAACACCATATATTTT.

A few counts support this clonotype. This sequence joins TRBV20-1 and TRBJ1-2; 7 positions agree with TRBD1. The V gene end was trimmed by 5 bases and the J gene end by 4 bases; junction bases not matched to a gene: 4. The CDR3 is 12 residues long. Germline values: CDR1 DFQATT, CDR2 SNEGSKA (reference sequence). The CDR3 DNA is TGCAGTGCTGGAGGGGACAGCTATGGCTACACCTTC. This sequence encodes CSAGGDSYGYTF.

This clonotype showed up just a few times. The chain couples TRBV7-8 to TRBJ2-7, with D maybe TRBD2 (6 bases). The ends were cut back, 5 bases at V and 6 bases at J, with 14 bases in the middle. Germline loops: CDR1 SGHVS, CDR2 FQNEAQ. This CDR3 is 13 amino acids long. The CDR3 sequence is CASSHGGNLEQYF. CDR3 DNA: TGTGCCAGCAGCCACGGCGGGAACCTCGAGCAGTACTTC.

The V call is TRBV7-2, the J call TRBJ1-5; the D is unclear. V dropped 3 bases and J dropped 6 bases, with 12 bases sitting between them. The CDR3 is made up of 14 amino acids. The germline V gene has CDR1 SGHTA and CDR2 FQGNSA. CDR3 in DNA: TGTGCCAGCAGCTTGAAGCAGGCGATTCAGCCCCAGCATTTT. Translation: CASSLKQAIQPQHF.

In this sample, this clonotype turned up many times. The chain couples TRBV7-2 to TRBJ2-7; TRBD2 matches at 7 bases. CDR3 length: 15 amino acids. V shed 3 bases and J 3 bases; nucleotides not matched to a gene: 8. The V gene's germline CDR1 is SGHTA and CDR2 FQGNSA. CDR3 sequence reads: CASSLGDYSLYEQYF. CDR3 DNA: TGTGCCAGCAGCTTGGGGGACTACAGCCTCTACGAGCAGTACTTC.

In this sample, this clonotype turned up a few times. This chain joins TRBV23-1 and TRBJ2-5, with D unclear. TRBV23-1 qualifies as an ORF whose function is uncertain. Trimming removed 3 bases at V and 4 bases at J, with 12 bases between. The CDR3 runs 14 residues. CDR3 loop: CASSQAPWAETQYF. The DNA of the CDR3 is TGCGCCAGCAGTCAGGCACCATGGGCAGAGACCCAGTACTTC.

The chain employs TRBV7-8 and TRBJ2-1; D remains unclear. V dropped 4 bases and J dropped 2 bases, with 12 bases sitting between them. This CDR3 has 15 residues. CDR1 SGHVS and CDR2 FQNEAQ come from the germline V gene. The CDR3, as DNA: TGTGCCAGCAGCTCAGAAGGTGCCCCCTACAATGAGCAGTTCTTC. It yields the protein CASSSEGAPYNEQFF.

The count of this clonotype is one. V and J are TRBV2 and TRBJ2-2; 8 nucleotides match TRBD1. This CDR3 is 16 amino acids long. Trimming cost V 6 bases and J 0 bases; bases outside gene matches: 6. Germline loops: CDR1 SNHLY, CDR2 FYNNEI. Here the CDR3 reads CASSRDRMTNTGELFF. In DNA form, the CDR3 reads TGTGCCAGCAGCCGGGACAGGATGACGAACACCGGGGAGCTGTTTTTT.

This clonotype has more than one count but fewer than ten. In nucleotides, the CDR3 is TGTGCCAGCAGCCCTTACCCCTATGGCTACACCTTC. It is translated as CASSPYPYGYTF. The chain carries TRBV7-9 and TRBJ1-2; D gene unclear. CDR3 length equals 12 residues. CDR1 and CDR2 from the germline V gene are SEHNR and FQNEAQ (reference sequence). The germline V and J ends were trimmed by 5 bases and 4 bases, with 8 bases remaining between them.

This sequence joins TRBV19 and TRBJ2-3, with D tentatively TRBD1 (5 bases). V was trimmed by 6 bases and J by 3 bases, leaving 13 bases between them. Germline V gene sequence: CDR1 LNHDA, CDR2 SQIVND (reference sequence). This CDR3 is built from 14 residues. The CDR3 bases are TGTGCCAGTAGACCGATGGCAGGGACAGATACGCAGTATTTT. This translates into CASRPMAGTDTQYF.

This clonotype was counted only a few times. The genes are TRBV27 and TRBJ2-1, with a possible D match to TRBD2 (6 bases). V lost 4 bases to trimming and J lost 5 bases, with 12 bases between them. The V gene's germline CDR1 is MNHEY and CDR2 SMNVEV (reference sequence). The CDR3 covers 14 residues. The CDR3 region has the DNA TGTGCCAGCAGTTACATCCGCGGGGACAATGAGCAGTTCTTC. The encoded protein is CASSYIRGDNEQFF.

This clonotype was counted a few times. The chain uses TRBV7-2 and TRBJ1-5; D gene uncertain. This CDR3 comprises 14 residues. V was trimmed by 3 bases and J by 5 bases, leaving 11 bases between them. Germline V lookup: CDR1 SGHTA, CDR2 FQGNSA. In nucleotides, the CDR3 is TGTGCCAGCAGCTTCTCGGGGTCGGATCAGCCCCAGCATTTT. It specifies CASSFSGSDQPQHF. The complete variable domain, with remaining parts taken from reference TRBV7-2 and TRBJ1-5, reads GAGVSQSPSNKVTEKGKDVELRCDPISGHTALYWYRQSLGQGLEFLIYFQGNSAPDKSGLPSDRFSAERTGGSVSTLTIQRTQQEDSAVYLCASSFSGSDQPQHFGDGTRLSIL.

The rearrangement joins TRBV18 to TRBJ1-2, with D uncertain. Germline CDR1 reads KGHSH; CDR2 reads LQKENI. The CDR3 loop spans 13 amino acids. Trimming pared 3 bases from V and 4 bases from J, leaving 9 bases between. The CDR3 protein is CASSPAASYGYTF. The CDR3 region has the DNA TGTGCCAGCTCACCGGCAGCCAGCTATGGCTACACCTTC. Together with reference TRBV18 and TRBJ1-2, the CDR3 gives the full variable domain: NAGVMQNPRHLVRRRGQEARLRCSPMKGHSHVYWYRQLPEEGLKFMVYLQKENIIDESGMPKERFSAEFPKEGPSILRIQQVVRGDSAAYFCASSPAASYGYTFGSGTRLTVV.

The chain has TRBV7-2 and TRBJ2-5, with 7 bases fitting TRBD1. CDR3 length equals 14 residues. Germline CDR1 is SGHTA and CDR2 is FQGNSA. V shed 1 base, J shed 4 bases, and the junction held 3 bases outside the gene matches. The chain's CDR3 is CASSLGDSRETQYF. In DNA form, the CDR3 reads TGTGCCAGCAGCTTAGGGGACAGTAGAGAGACCCAGTACTTC.

The J gene is TRBJ1-2, the V gene TRBV5-5; D remains ambiguous. Trimming removed 1 base from V and 8 bases from J, with 6 bases in between. Germline V CDR1 and CDR2: SGHKS, YYEKEE (reference sequence). This CDR3 is built from 11 residues. CDR3 sequence (DNA): TGTGCCAGCAGCTTGTTGCAGGGCTACACCTTC. Residues: CASSLLQGYTF.

Only a few counts were recorded for this clonotype. V usage is TRBV20-1 and J usage is TRBJ2-7; the D gene is possibly TRBD1 (6 bases). V shed 4 bases and J shed 0 bases, with 7 bases lying between them. Germline assignment: CDR1 DFQATT and CDR2 SNEGSKA (reference sequence). There are 12 residues in the CDR3. As DNA, the CDR3 is TGCAGTGCTAAGGACAGCTCCTACGAGCAGTACTTC. Protein product: CSAKDSSYEQYF.

This clonotype occurred a few times. The chain is built from TRBV12-3 or TRBV12-4 and TRBJ2-3; a possible D gene is TRBD1 (5 bases). The germline V and J ends were trimmed by 6 bases and 0 bases, with 13 bases remaining between them. The length of the CDR3 is 15 residues. In nucleotides, the CDR3 is TGTGCCAGCAGCCCCGGCAGGGTGAGCACAGATACGCAGTATTTT. Translation: CASSPGRVSTDTQYF.

This clonotype was observed at least ten times. The genes are TRBV7-2 and TRBJ2-3; D gene unclear. The V and J ends lost 5 bases and 0 bases respectively, with 18 bases between them. CDR3 size: 17 residues. Germline-derived CDR1 and CDR2 are SGHTA and FQGNSA. The CDR3 region is CASSPRWRATSTDTQYF. CDR3 DNA sequence: TGTGCCAGCAGCCCCAGGTGGAGAGCCACTAGCACAGATACGCAGTATTTT. Full variable domain (missing parts from reference TRBV7-2 and TRBJ2-3): GAGVSQSPSNKVTEKGKDVELRCDPISGHTALYWYRQSLGQGLEFLIYFQGNSAPDKSGLPSDRFSAERTGGSVSTLTIQRTQQEDSAVYLCASSPRWRATSTDTQYFGPGTRLTVL.